The next 18 T cell receptor beta chains were all read from a single sample in a study of response to subunit inactivated influenza vaccine. TCRdb re-called the RT-PCR reads with MiXCR, one entry per CDR3 protein. The profile shows about 520,000 distinct CDR3 sequences, about 25% of them singletons. The sample here was CD4+ T cells sorted from PBMCs, taken 5 days after vaccination. The source is a man aged 50 or older who received an inactivated influenza vaccine.

The chain has TRBV7-2 and TRBJ2-1, with D unresolved. The CDR3 extends over 15 amino acids. V was clipped by 2 bases and J by 6 bases, with 14 bases between them. CDR1 SGHTA and CDR2 FQGNSA come from the germline V gene. CDR3 nucleotide sequence: TGTGCCAGCAGCTTACCCCCCAGAGCTGGCAATGAGCAGTTCTTC. It translates to CASSLPPRAGNEQFF.

The chain links TRBV20-1 to TRBJ2-3, with a weak D call TRBD1 (5 bases). Trimming removed 0 bases at V and 3 bases at J, with 16 bases between. Looked up from germline, CDR1 is DFQATT and CDR2 is SNEGSKA (reference sequence). This CDR3 contains 16 residues. The CDR3 nucleotides read TGCAGTGCTAGAGATCTGGGCAGGGTCAATACAGATACGCAGTATTTT. It translates to CSARDLGRVNTDTQYF.

The chain joins TRBV20-1 to TRBJ2-5; 7 nucleotides line up with TRBD2. Per germline, CDR1 DFQATT and CDR2 SNEGSKA (reference sequence). Germline trimming cut 3 bases from V and 1 base from J; bases unmatched to any gene: 8. The CDR3 spans 15 residues. This chain's CDR3 is CSASQPGGFQETQYF. CDR3 sequence (DNA): TGCAGTGCTAGTCAGCCGGGAGGCTTCCAAGAGACCCAGTACTTC.

The rearrangement links TRBV12-3 or TRBV12-4 to TRBJ2-7, with 9 bases lining up with TRBD1. This CDR3 contains 16 residues. The V segment lost 0 bases and the J segment 0 bases; nucleotides outside the gene matches: 3. The CDR3 sequence: CASSLAGTGSSYEQYF. The CDR3 DNA is TGTGCCAGCAGTTTAGCCGGGACAGGGAGCTCCTACGAGCAGTACTTC.

J is TRBJ2-7 and V is TRBV5-1; 9 bases are a match to TRBD2. Unmatched junction bases numbered 13, after V lost 4 bases and J lost 2 bases. This CDR3 spans 17 amino acids. Germline V gives CDR1 SGHRS, CDR2 YFSETQ. CDR3 sequence reads: CASSNGLAGTLTYEQYF. In nucleotides, the CDR3 is TGCGCCAGCAGCAATGGCCTAGCGGGGACTCTAACCTACGAGCAGTACTTC.

The chain employs TRBV5-6 and TRBJ2-6; D not resolved. The V end lost 6 bases, the J end lost 0 bases, and 13 bases lay between the germline ends. Germline CDR1 and CDR2: SGHDT and YYEEEE. This CDR3 region has 16 residues. For the CDR3, the DNA is TGTGCCAGCACCCCCTTTACGTTCTCTGGGGCCAACGTCCTGACTTTC. It is translated as CASTPFTFSGANVLTF.

This clonotype was counted a few times. The V call is TRBV7-2, the J call TRBJ1-2; D gene unclear. This CDR3 has 14 amino acids. In germline, CDR1 is SGHTA, CDR2 FQGNSA. Trimming pared 1 base from V and 3 bases from J, leaving 9 bases between. CDR3 nucleotides: TGTGCCAGCAGCTTAGGGTCCGGTGACTATGGCTACACCTTC. Translating it yields CASSLGSGDYGYTF.

The rearrangement joins TRBV3-1 to TRBJ2-7; 9 bases fit TRBD1. The J segment lost 11 bases and the V segment lost 3 bases, leaving 5 bases of the junction unmatched. Germline CDR1 is LGHDT and CDR2 is YNNKEL (reference sequence). The CDR3 extends over 12 amino acids. CDR3 DNA sequence: TGTGCCAGCAGCCAGGGCGGACAGGGGAAGTACTTC. Its translation: CASSQGGQGKYF.

This clonotype was observed at least ten times. V gene TRBV5-6 combines with J gene TRBJ1-2; the match to TRBD1 covers 9 bases. Germline trimming cut 0 bases from V and 7 bases from J; bases unmatched to any gene: 7. Germline V gives CDR1 SGHDT, CDR2 YYEEEE. The CDR3 contains 15 residues. This CDR3 is CASSLGGTGPFGYTF. The CDR3 region has the DNA TGTGCCAGCAGCTTGGGTGGGACAGGGCCCTTTGGCTACACCTTC. The full variable domain, with the rest looked up from reference TRBV5-6 and TRBJ1-2, is DAGVTQSPTHLIKTRGQQVTLRCSPKSGHDTVSWYQQALGQGPQFIFQYYEEEERQRGNFPDRFSGHQFPNYSSELNVNALLLGDSALYLCASSLGGTGPFGYTFGSGTRLTVV.

CDR3 sequence: CASSLKPLDAAGELFF. The CDR3 DNA is TGCGCCAGCAGCTTGAAGCCTTTAGACGCTGCCGGGGAGCTGTTTTTT. This rearrangement joins TRBV5-1 to TRBJ2-2; D is ambiguous. The CDR3 has 16 amino acids. The ends were cut back, 1 base at V and 6 bases at J, with 16 bases in the middle. Germline CDR1 is SGHRS and CDR2 is YFSETQ.

This clonotype was seen more than once but under ten times. The chain links TRBV20-1 to TRBJ1-1, with 8 bases that match TRBD1. The CDR3 runs to 15 residues. V was pared by 5 bases and J by 0 bases, with 8 bases of the junction left unmatched. Germline CDR1 and CDR2: DFQATT and SNEGSKA (reference sequence). For the CDR3, the DNA is TGCAGTGCTCAGGGGGCCAATTTAATGAACACTGAAGCTTTCTTT. Protein sequence: CSAQGANLMNTEAFF.

This clonotype turned up a few times. The rearrangement joins TRBV14 to TRBJ2-1, with 10 bases aligning to TRBD2. Trimming took 2 bases from V and 6 from J; bases not matched to a gene: 10. The CDR3 contains 17 residues. Germline V CDR1 and CDR2: SGHDN, FVKESK. CDR3: CASSQSLSGRAPNEQFF. Here the CDR3 DNA reads TGTGCCAGCAGCCAAAGTCTCAGCGGGAGGGCCCCCAATGAGCAGTTCTTC.

The chain joins TRBV6-5 to TRBJ2-7; a weak D match, TRBD1 (5 bases). V was trimmed by 1 base and J by 0 bases, leaving 13 bases between them. CDR1 and CDR2 (germline): MNHEY, SVGAGI. CDR3 length: 16 amino acids. CDR3 sequence: CASSYFPGKSSYEQYF. The CDR3 coding sequence is TGTGCCAGCAGTTACTTCCCAGGGAAGAGCTCCTACGAGCAGTACTTC.

This clonotype was observed a handful of times. The chain is built from TRBV20-1 and TRBJ1-6, with a tentative D call TRBD1 (6 bases). Germline V gene sequence: CDR1 DFQATT, CDR2 SNEGSKA (reference sequence). V lost 0 bases to trimming and J lost 7 bases, with 13 bases between them. The CDR3 length is 15 residues. CDR3 DNA sequence: TGCAGTGCTAGAGATTGGGGGGCGAAGAATTCACCCCTCCACTTT. The encoded protein is CSARDWGAKNSPLHF.

This clonotype was counted a single time. The rearrangement uses TRBV7-9 and TRBJ2-3, with D perhaps matching TRBD1 (5 bases). This CDR3 is 11 amino acids long. Germline values: CDR1 SEHNR, CDR2 FQNEAQ (reference sequence). CDR3 in DNA: TGTGCATGCAGGGAAAGAGATACGCAGTATTTT. Protein product: CACRERDTQYF. Using reference TRBV7-9 and TRBJ2-3 for the parts outside the CDR3, the full variable domain is DTGVSQNPRHKITKRGQNVTFRCDPISEHNRLYWYRQTLGQGPEFLTYFQNEAQLEKSRLLSDRFSAERPKGSFSTLEIQRTEQGDSAMYLCACRERDTQYFGPGTRLTVL.

This clonotype occurred a few times. The gene calls are TRBV29-1 and TRBJ2-7, with D possibly matching TRBD2 (6 bases). CDR1 SQVTM and CDR2 ANQGSEA come from the germline V gene. The length of the CDR3 is 14 residues. V was shortened by 1 base and J by 2 bases, with 12 bases between the two germline ends. CDR3 residues: CSVEGRREPYEQYF. CDR3 nucleotides: TGCAGCGTTGAAGGGCGGAGGGAGCCCTACGAGCAGTACTTC.

The chain combines TRBV3-1 with TRBJ1-1, with TRBD1 as a possible D gene (5 bases). Trimming removed 0 bases at V and 9 bases at J, with 8 bases between. Germline CDR1 LGHDT, CDR2 YNNKEL (reference sequence). The CDR3 has 12 residues. The CDR3 sequence is CASSQDGGKAFF. In DNA, the CDR3 is TGTGCCAGCAGCCAAGACGGGGGGAAAGCTTTCTTT.

This clonotype was detected only a few times. The chain combines TRBV20-1 with TRBJ2-1; no definite D call. CDR1 and CDR2 (germline): DFQATT, SNEGSKA (reference sequence). V shed 2 bases and J shed 5 bases, with 16 bases lying between them. The CDR3 totals 15 residues. The CDR3: CSARMATSPHNEQFF. The CDR3 DNA reads TGCAGTGCTAGAATGGCGACTTCCCCCCACAATGAGCAGTTCTTC.